These 8 T cell receptor beta chains were sequenced from one sample in a study of CD8+ T cells in alopecia areata. Extracted RNA was reverse transcribed into cDNA, the sequencing template. TCRdb keeps only in-frame clones here, not all; method: immunoSEQ multiplex PCR. The sample includes 150,000 to 200,000 clones, roughly 60% seen only once; the top ten take under 1.2%. Treatment here: oral pan-JAK inhibitor, 5-10 mg twice daily. Specimen: CD4+ T cells sorted from blood, collected at week 24, from a patient treated with tofacitinib. The receptors come from a human donor with alopecia areata.

The table lists this clone with a few counts. This chain uses TRBV30 with TRBJ2-2; unclear D gene. Germline values: CDR1 GTSNPN, CDR2 SVGIG (reference sequence). V was trimmed by 5 bases and J by 5 bases, leaving 12 bases between them. The CDR3 is 13 residues long. The chain's CDR3 is CAWAGSRTGELFF. The CDR3 DNA reads TGTGCCTGGGCCGGGTCGAGGACCGGGGAGCTGTTTTTT.

V usage is TRBV10-3 and J usage is TRBJ1-2; 11 bases map to TRBD1. With V trimmed by 7 bases and J by 7 bases, 11 bases remained unmatched. Germline V gene data show CDR1 as ENHRY and CDR2 as SYGVKD. This CDR3 comprises 15 residues. The chain's CDR3 is CAINRGQGELGGYTF. CDR3 DNA: TGTGCCATCAATAGGGGACAGGGGGAACTGGGTGGCTACACCTTC.

The rearrangement joins TRBV29-1 to TRBJ1-5, with D possibly being TRBD1 (6 bases). The CDR3 loop spans 13 amino acids. V dropped 6 bases and J dropped 2 bases, with 11 bases sitting between them. From germline, CDR1 is SQVTM and CDR2 ANQGSEA. This chain's CDR3 is CSVSDSRNQPQHF. In DNA form, the CDR3 reads TGCAGCGTATCGGACAGTCGCAATCAGCCCCAGCATTTT. Looking up the rest from reference TRBV29-1 and TRBJ1-5 gives the full variable domain: SAVISQKPSRDICQRGTSLTIQCQVDSQVTMMFWYRQQPGQSLTLIATANQGSEATYESGFVIDKFPISRPNLTFSTLTVSNMSPEDSSIYLCSVSDSRNQPQHFGDGTRLSIL.

This clone was picked up a small number of times. V and J are TRBV6-6 and TRBJ2-7; 7 bases fit TRBD2. The trim removed 2 bases at V and 8 bases at J, leaving 9 bases unmatched. CDR3 size: 14 residues. From germline, CDR1 is MNHNY and CDR2 SVGAGI (reference sequence). CDR3 sequence reads: CASSYQLTGGKQYF. CDR3 nucleotides: TGTGCCAGCAGTTACCAGCTTACGGGGGGAAAGCAGTACTTC.

This sequence joins TRBV14 and TRBJ2-5; a possible D gene is TRBD2 (6 bases). V lost 0 bases and J 3 bases, leaving 17 bases between the germline ends. There are 17 residues in the CDR3. Germline CDR1 reads SGHDN; CDR2 reads FVKESK. DNA for the CDR3: TGTGCCAGCAGCCAAGATCGAACGGGTAGGAGGGAAGAGACCCAGTACTTC. Protein: CASSQDRTGRREETQYF.

This clone was counted many times. Other DNA sequences within the sample encode an identical CDR3. The V call is TRBV28, the J call TRBJ1-4; 7 bases fit TRBD1. Germline loops: CDR1 MDHEN, CDR2 SYDVKM. Germline trimming cut 6 bases from V and 4 bases from J; bases unmatched to any gene: 5. The CDR3 loop spans 14 amino acids. CDR3 coding DNA: TGTGCCAGCAGCCGGGGACAGAGTAATGAAAAACTGTTTTTT. As protein: CASSRGQSNEKLFF.

V is TRBV5-6 and J is TRBJ1-2; the D gene is possibly TRBD1 (5 bases). The CDR3 has 12 amino acids. V shed 2 bases and J shed 6 bases, with 8 bases lying between them. Looked up from germline, CDR1 is SGHDT and CDR2 is YYEEEE. CDR3 sequence reads: CASSLLGHGYTF. The CDR3 DNA is TGTGCCAGCAGCTTACTGGGACATGGCTACACCTTC.

The J gene is TRBJ2-5, the V gene TRBV29-1, with D unresolved. The CDR3 spans 12 residues. In germline, CDR1 is SQVTM, CDR2 ANQGSEA. V shed 4 bases and J shed 5 bases, with 11 bases lying between them. The CDR3 region is CSVGYSMETQYF. The CDR3 region has the DNA TGCAGCGTTGGGTACTCGATGGAGACCCAGTACTTC.